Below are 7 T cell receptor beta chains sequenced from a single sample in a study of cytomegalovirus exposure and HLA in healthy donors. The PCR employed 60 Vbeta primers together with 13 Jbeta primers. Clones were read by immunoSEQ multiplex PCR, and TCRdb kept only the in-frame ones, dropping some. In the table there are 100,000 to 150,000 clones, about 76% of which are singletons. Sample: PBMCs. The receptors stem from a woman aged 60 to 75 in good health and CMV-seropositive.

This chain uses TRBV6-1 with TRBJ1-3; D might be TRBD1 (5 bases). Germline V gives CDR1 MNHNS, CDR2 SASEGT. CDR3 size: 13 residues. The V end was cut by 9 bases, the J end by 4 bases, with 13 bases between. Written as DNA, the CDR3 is TGTGCCAGGGACCTAGGGGCGGGAAACACCATATATTTT. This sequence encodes CARDLGAGNTIYF.

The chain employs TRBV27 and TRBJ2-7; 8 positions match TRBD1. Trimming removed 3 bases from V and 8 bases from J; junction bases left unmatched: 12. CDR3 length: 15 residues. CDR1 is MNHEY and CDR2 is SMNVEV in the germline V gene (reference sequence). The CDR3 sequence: CASSLAAQGDGKQYF. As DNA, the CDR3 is TGTGCCAGCAGTTTGGCGGCACAGGGGGATGGGAAGCAGTACTTC.

The chain's CDR3 is CASSRGEGTEAFF. CDR3 nucleotides: TGCGCCAGCAGCCGGGGTGAGGGCACTGAAGCTTTCTTT. The chain links TRBV4-1 to TRBJ1-1; D unresolved. V was clipped by 4 bases and J by 4 bases, with 10 bases between them. The CDR3 loop spans 13 amino acids. Germline-derived CDR1 and CDR2 are MGHRA and YSYEKL.

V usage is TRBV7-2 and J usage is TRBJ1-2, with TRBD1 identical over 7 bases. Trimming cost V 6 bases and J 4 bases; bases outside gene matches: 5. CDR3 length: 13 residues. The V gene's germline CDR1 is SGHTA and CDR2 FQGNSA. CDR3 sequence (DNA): TGTGCCAGCAGGGGACAGAATTCCTATGGCTACACCTTC. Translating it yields CASRGQNSYGYTF. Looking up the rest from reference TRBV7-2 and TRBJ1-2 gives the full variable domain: GAGVSQSPSNKVTEKGKDVELRCDPISGHTALYWYRQSLGQGLEFLIYFQGNSAPDKSGLPSDRFSAERTGGSVSTLTIQRTQQEDSAVYLCASRGQNSYGYTFGSGTRLTVV.

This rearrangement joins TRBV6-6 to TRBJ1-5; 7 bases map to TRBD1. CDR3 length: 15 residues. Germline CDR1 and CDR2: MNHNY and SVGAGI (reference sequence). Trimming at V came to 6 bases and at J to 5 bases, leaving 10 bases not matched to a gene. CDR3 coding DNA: TGTGCCAGCAGGAAAGACAGGGCTGGGGATCAGCCCCAGCATTTT. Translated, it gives CASRKDRAGDQPQHF.

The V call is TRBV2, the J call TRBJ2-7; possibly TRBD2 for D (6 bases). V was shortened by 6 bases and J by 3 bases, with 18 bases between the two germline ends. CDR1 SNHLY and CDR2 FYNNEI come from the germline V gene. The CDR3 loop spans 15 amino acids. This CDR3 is CASSDFGGKDYEQYF. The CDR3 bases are TGTGCCAGCAGCGACTTTGGAGGGAAGGACTACGAGCAGTACTTC.

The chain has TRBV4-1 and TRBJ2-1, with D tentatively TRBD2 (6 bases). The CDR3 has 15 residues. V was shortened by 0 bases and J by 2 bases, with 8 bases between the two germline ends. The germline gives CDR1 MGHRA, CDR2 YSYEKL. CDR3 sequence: CASSQELAAYNEQFF. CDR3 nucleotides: TGCGCCAGCAGCCAAGAACTAGCCGCCTACAATGAGCAGTTCTTC.